This T cell receptor (beta chain) was sequenced during a study of regulatory T cells in long-lasting Graves disease. Study conclusions and caveats: TCR diversity was lower in persistent Graves' patients than in newly diagnosed ones. Persistent disease preferred TRBV28, TRBJ1-2 and TRBJ2-5.

This clonotype was seen repeatedly, ten times or more. Its antigen is not known. Specified time point: persistent/refractory GD, antithyroid drugs over 5 years with positive TRAb. Preparation of the TCR library used RNA extracted from PBMCs. V dropped 3 bases and J dropped 1; count of bases not matched to a gene: 4. Germline values: CDR1 SGHRS, CDR2 YFSETQ. The CDR3 covers 17 residues. Arm-PCR with iRepertoire HTBI primers amplified the CDR3 regions for these TCR beta libraries. TCRdb called the multiplex PCR reads again in MiXCR, with one record for every CDR3 protein. The table records 350,000 to 500,000 distinct CDR3 sequences, around 20% of them present only once.

This sequence originates from a female donor with Graves disease. This material consisted of peripheral blood mononuclear cells (PBMCs), taken when the disease was refractory, from a patient treated with antithyroid drugs. V and J are TRBV5-1 and TRBJ2-2, with 12 positions matching TRBD2. The CDR3 DNA is TGCGCCAGCAGCTACGGACTAGCGGGGCAGAACACCGGGGAGCTGTTTTTT. Translated, it gives CASSYGLAGQNTGELFF.